The clone carrying this T cell receptor beta chain showed up many times. The antigen is undetermined. CDR1 is SNHLY, CDR2 FYNNEI, per germline. The V gene end was trimmed by 2 bases and the J gene end by 10 bases; junction bases not matched to a gene: 1. This CDR3 has 12 amino acids. The source of the sample is a study of CD8 T cells in ankylosing spondylitis. TCRdb itself ran the 5' RACE reads through MiXCR, one entry per CDR3 protein. The data contain over 150,000 distinct CDR3 sequences, 15% to 20% of them seen just once; the ten biggest clones take up roughly 4.5%. Study outcomes and limitations: Earlier studies detected some motif variants in reactive arthritis synovial fluid and blood.

The chain combines TRBV2 with TRBJ2-4; 8 bases are shared with TRBD2. Sample: blood, either unsorted or a sorted T cell fraction (not recorded which). The receptor was isolated from a male donor under 30 with ankylosing spondylitis or in good health (not recorded which). CDR3 loop: CASSEKREIQYF. CDR3 in DNA: TGTGCCAGCAGTGAAAAGCGGGAGATTCAGTACTTC.